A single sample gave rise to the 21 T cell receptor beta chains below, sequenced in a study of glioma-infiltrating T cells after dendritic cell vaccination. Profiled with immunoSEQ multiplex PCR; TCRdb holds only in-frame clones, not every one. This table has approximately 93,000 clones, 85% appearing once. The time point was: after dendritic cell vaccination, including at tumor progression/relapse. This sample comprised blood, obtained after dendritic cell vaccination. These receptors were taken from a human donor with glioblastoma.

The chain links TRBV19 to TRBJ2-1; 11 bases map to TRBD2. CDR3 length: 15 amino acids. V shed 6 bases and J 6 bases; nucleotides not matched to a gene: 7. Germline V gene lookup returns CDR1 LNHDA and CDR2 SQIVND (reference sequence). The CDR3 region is CASSPGTSGINEQFF. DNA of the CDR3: TGTGCCAGTAGCCCCGGGACTAGCGGAATCAATGAGCAGTTCTTC. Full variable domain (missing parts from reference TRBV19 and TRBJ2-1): DGGITQSPKYLFRKEGQNVTLSCEQNLNHDAMYWYRQDPGQGLRLIYYSQIVNDFQKGDIAEGYSVSREKKESFPLTVTSAQKNPTAFYLCASSPGTSGINEQFFGPGTRLTVL.

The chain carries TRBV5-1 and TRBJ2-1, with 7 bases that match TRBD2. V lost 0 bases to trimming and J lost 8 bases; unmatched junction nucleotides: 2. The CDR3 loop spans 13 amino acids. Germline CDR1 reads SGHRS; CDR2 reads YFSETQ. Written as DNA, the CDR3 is TGCGCCAGCAGCTTGGCCCTAGCGGATGAGCAGTTCTTC. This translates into CASSLALADEQFF.

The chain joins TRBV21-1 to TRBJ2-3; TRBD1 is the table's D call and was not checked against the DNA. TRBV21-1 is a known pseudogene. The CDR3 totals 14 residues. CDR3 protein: CASTPGQYTDTQYF. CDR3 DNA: TGTGCCAGCACCCCGGGACAGTACACAGATACGCAGTATTTT.

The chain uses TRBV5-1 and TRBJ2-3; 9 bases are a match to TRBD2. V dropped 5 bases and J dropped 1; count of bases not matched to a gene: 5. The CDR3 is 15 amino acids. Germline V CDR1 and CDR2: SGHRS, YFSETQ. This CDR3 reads CASSFIAGGTDTQYF. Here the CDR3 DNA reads TGCGCCAGCAGTTTTATAGCGGGGGGCACAGATACGCAGTATTTT.

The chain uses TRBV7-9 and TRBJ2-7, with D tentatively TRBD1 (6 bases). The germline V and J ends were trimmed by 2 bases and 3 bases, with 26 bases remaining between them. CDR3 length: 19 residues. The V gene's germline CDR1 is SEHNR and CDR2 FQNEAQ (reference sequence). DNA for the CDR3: TGTGCCAGCAGCTTATTACCGGGACAACCTGGACTGGCCGTCTACGAGCAGTACTTC. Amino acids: CASSLLPGQPGLAVYEQYF.

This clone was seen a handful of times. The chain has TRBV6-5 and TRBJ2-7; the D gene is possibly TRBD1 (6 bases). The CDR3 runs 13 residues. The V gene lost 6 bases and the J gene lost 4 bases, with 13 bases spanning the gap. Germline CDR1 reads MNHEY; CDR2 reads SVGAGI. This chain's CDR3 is CASSPGHRYEQYF. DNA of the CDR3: TGTGCCAGCAGCCCGGGACACAGGTACGAGCAGTACTTC.

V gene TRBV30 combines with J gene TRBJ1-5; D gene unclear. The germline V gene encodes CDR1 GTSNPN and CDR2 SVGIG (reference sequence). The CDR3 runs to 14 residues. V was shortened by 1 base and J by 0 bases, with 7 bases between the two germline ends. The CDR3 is CAWSGGYSNQPQHF. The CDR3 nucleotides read TGTGCCTGGAGTGGAGGGTATAGCAATCAGCCCCAGCATTTT.

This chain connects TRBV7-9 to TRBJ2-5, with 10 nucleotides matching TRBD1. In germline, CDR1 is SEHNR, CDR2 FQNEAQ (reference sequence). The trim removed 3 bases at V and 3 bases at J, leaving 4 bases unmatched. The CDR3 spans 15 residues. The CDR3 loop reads CASSLEDRGEETQYF. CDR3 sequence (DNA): TGTGCCAGCAGCTTGGAGGACAGGGGGGAAGAGACCCAGTACTTC.

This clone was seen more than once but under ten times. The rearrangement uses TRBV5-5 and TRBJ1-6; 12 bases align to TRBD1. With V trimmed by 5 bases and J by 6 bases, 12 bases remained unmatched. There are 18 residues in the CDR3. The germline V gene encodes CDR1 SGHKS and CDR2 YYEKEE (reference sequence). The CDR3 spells CASRPGQGATAFNSPLHF. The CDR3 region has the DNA TGTGCCAGCAGACCGGGACAGGGGGCTACCGCCTTTAATTCACCCCTCCACTTT.

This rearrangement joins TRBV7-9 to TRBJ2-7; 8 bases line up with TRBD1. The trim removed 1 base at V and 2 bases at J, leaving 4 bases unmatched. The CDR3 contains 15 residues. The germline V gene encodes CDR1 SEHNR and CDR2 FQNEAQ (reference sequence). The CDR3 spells CASSLGTGTAYEQYF. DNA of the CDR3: TGTGCCAGCAGCTTAGGGACAGGGACAGCCTACGAGCAGTACTTC.

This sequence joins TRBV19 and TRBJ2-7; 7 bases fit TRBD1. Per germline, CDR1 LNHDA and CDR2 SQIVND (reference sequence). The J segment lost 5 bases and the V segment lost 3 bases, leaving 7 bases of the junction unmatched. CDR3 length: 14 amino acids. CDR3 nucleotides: TGTGCCAGTAGTATGGAAGTCACAGGGGACGAGCAGTACTTC. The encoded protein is CASSMEVTGDEQYF.

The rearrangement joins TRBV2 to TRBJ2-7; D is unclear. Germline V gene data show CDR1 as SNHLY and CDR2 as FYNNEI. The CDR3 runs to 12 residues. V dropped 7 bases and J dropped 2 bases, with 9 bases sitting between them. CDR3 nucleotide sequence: TGTGCCAGCATTACGCTAGCCTACGAGCAGTACTTC. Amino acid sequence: CASITLAYEQYF. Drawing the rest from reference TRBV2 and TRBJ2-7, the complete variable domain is EPEVTQTPSHQVTQMGQEVILRCVPISNHLYFYWYRQILGQKVEFLVSFYNNEISEKSEIFDDQFSVERPDGSNFTLKIRSTKLEDSAMYFCASITLAYEQYFGPGTRLTVT.

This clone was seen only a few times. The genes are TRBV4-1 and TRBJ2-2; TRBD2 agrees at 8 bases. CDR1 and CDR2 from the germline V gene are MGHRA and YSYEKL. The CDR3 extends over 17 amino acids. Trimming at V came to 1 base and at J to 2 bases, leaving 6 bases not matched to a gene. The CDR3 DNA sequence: TGCGCCAGCAGCCAAGGCGGCGGGGGGCCCAACACCGGGGAGCTGTTTTTT. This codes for CASSQGGGGPNTGELFF.

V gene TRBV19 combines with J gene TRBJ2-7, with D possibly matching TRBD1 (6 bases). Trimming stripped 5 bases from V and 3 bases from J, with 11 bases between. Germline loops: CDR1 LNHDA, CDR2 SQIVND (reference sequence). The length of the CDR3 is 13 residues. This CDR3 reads CASSGGSNYEQYF. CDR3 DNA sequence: TGTGCCAGTAGTGGGGGCAGTAACTACGAGCAGTACTTC.

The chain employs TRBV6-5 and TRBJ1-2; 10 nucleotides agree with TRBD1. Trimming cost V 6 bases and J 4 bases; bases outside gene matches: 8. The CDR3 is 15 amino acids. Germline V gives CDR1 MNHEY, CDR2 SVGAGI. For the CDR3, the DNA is TGTGCCAGCAGCCCGCGACAGGGGGCTGGCTATGGCTACACCTTC. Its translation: CASSPRQGAGYGYTF.

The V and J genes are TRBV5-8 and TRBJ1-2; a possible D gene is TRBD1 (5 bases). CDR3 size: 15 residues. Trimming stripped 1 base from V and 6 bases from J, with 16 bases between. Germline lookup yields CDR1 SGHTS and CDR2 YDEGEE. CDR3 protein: CASSLLSRDWNGYTF. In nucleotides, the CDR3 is TGTGCCAGCAGCTTGCTCTCCAGGGATTGGAATGGCTACACCTTC.

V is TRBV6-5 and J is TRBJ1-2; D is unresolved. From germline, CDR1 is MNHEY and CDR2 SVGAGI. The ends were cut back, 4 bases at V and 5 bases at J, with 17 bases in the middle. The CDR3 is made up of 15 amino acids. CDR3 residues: CASSSWLPETYGYTF. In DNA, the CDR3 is TGTGCCAGCAGTTCTTGGCTACCTGAGACTTATGGCTACACCTTC.

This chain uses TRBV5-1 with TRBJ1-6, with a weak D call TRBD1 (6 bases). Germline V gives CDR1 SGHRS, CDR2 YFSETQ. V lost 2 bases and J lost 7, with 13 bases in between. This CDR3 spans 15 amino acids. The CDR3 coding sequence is TGCGCCAGCAGCTTCGTCAGGGGCCAAAATTCACCCCTCCACTTT. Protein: CASSFVRGQNSPLHF.

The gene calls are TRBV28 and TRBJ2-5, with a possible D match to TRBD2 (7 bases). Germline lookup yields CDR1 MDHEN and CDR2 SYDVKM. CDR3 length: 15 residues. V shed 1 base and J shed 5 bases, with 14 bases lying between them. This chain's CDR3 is CASSLFAGAGETQYF. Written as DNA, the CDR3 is TGTGCCAGCAGTTTATTCGCGGGGGCGGGTGAGACCCAGTACTTC.

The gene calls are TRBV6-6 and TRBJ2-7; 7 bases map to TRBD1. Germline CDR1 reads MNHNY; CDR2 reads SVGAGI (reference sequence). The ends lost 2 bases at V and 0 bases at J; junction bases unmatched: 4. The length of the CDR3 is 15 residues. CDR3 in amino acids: CASSYPGQSSYEQYF. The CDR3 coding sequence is TGTGCCAGCAGTTACCCGGGACAGAGCTCCTACGAGCAGTACTTC.

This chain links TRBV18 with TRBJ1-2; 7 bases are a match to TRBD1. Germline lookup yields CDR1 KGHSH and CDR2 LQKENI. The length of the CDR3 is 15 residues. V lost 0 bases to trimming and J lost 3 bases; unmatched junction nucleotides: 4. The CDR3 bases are TGTGCCAGCTCACCACCCAGGGGGGTCGACTATGGCTACACCTTC. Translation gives CASSPPRGVDYGYTF.